A single sample is the source of the 28 T cell receptor beta chains below, sequenced in a study of CXCR3-negative and CXCR3-positive naive CD8 T cells. Study-level findings and limits: The TRB CDR3s that CXCR3-positive naive cells carried were more hydrophobic than those of CXCR3-negative naive cells.

The antigens of these receptors remain unknown. With UMI labels, 5' RACE was used to prepare the TRB cDNA libraries. After re-calling the 5' RACE reads, TCRdb lists one entry per CDR3 protein, DNA absent. Its table records approximately 100,000 distinct CDR3 sequences. The sequencing sample was made of naive CXCR3+ CD8+ T cells from blood. As for subset: CD45RO-CCR7+CD27+CD95- naive CD8+ T cells expressing CXCR3 (TNR3+). Every receptor here comes from a human donor in good health. Some clones in this sample may be carry-over from other donors' samples.

The genes are TRBV7-6 and TRBJ2-5. Looked up from germline, CDR1 is SGHVS and CDR2 is FNYEAQ. The CDR3 length is 15 residues. This chain's CDR3 is CTSSLDLGDQETQYF.

The V and J genes are TRBV7-6 and TRBJ2-1; the TRBD1 assignment by TCRdb is unverifiable without DNA. Per the germline V gene, CDR1 is SGHVS and CDR2 is FNYEAQ. This CDR3 contains 15 residues. The CDR3 loop reads CASSHSGGEYNEQFF.

The chain combines TRBV29-1 with TRBJ2-1; TCRdb calls TRBD1, which cannot be checked without DNA. CDR1 and CDR2 (germline): SQVTM, ANQGSEA. This CDR3 is built from 14 residues. CDR3 sequence: CSVEYQGKPNEQFF.

V and J are TRBV7-9 and TRBJ2-3; TCRdb calls TRBD1, which cannot be checked without DNA. This CDR3 region has 13 residues. Germline CDR1 reads SEHNR; CDR2 reads FQNEAQ (reference sequence). This CDR3 is CASSLFPGDTQYF.

The CDR3 sequence is CASSSDRGQNTEAFF. V is TRBV7-9 and J is TRBJ1-1; the D gene TCRdb calls, TRBD1, cannot be checked with no DNA. This CDR3 contains 15 residues. Germline V CDR1 and CDR2: SEHNR, FQNEAQ (reference sequence).

The CDR3 sequence is CASSFGGYLGTDTQYF. The V call is TRBV5-5, the J call TRBJ2-3. The germline V gene encodes CDR1 SGHKS and CDR2 YYEKEE (reference sequence). The CDR3 is 16 amino acids.

V is TRBV7-7 and J is TRBJ2-3; absent DNA, TCRdb's TRBD1 call cannot be checked. The CDR3 sequence is 15 residues long. Germline CDR1 and CDR2: SSHAT and FNYEAQ (reference sequence). CDR3 sequence: CASSFQGGSTDTQYF.

The chain employs TRBV29-1 and TRBJ2-2. The V gene's germline CDR1 is SQVTM and CDR2 ANQGSEA. This CDR3 spans 12 amino acids. The CDR3 loop is CSVATNTGELFF.

The chain joins TRBV14 to TRBJ2-5; the TCRdb D gene call, TRBD2, has no DNA to confirm it. From germline, CDR1 is SGHDN and CDR2 FVKESK. CDR3 length equals 18 residues. CDR3 sequence: CASSQEGQGLAGAKTQYF.

This chain connects TRBV19 to TRBJ2-5; TCRdb's assignment of TRBD2 cannot be checked, as there is no DNA. The CDR3 extends over 16 amino acids. CDR1 LNHDA and CDR2 SQIVND come from the germline V gene (reference sequence). CDR3 sequence: CASSTLAGRARETQYF.

V is TRBV29-1 and J is TRBJ2-3; the TRBD2 assignment by TCRdb is unverifiable without DNA. CDR1 is SQVTM and CDR2 is ANQGSEA in the germline V gene. The CDR3 loop spans 15 amino acids. The CDR3 loop reads CSVVGDERGIDTQYF.

J is TRBJ2-3 and V is TRBV18; TCRdb calls TRBD2, which cannot be checked without DNA. Per the germline V gene, CDR1 is KGHSH and CDR2 is LQKENI. There are 15 residues in the CDR3. The CDR3 region is CASSSEGRSTDTQYF.

V is TRBV20-1 and J is TRBJ2-7; TCRdb's D call of TRBD2 is untestable without DNA. The CDR3 has 13 residues. Germline V gene data show CDR1 as DFQATT and CDR2 as SNEGSKA (reference sequence). CDR3: CSARWDVEYEQYF.

The chain carries TRBV7-6 and TRBJ2-1; with no DNA, the TCRdb D assignment of TRBD2 cannot be verified. The length of the CDR3 is 17 residues. Germline lookup yields CDR1 SGHVS and CDR2 FNYEAQ. CDR3 protein: CASSLPNPGGPNNEQFF.

The genes are TRBV7-3 and TRBJ2-3; TCRdb's D call, TRBD2, is unchecked because there is no DNA. CDR1 and CDR2 (germline): SGHTA, FQGTGA. The CDR3 is 17 residues long. This CDR3 is CASSLGAGAPEVDTQYF.

The chain joins TRBV20-1 to TRBJ2-1; the D call from TCRdb, TRBD1, cannot be confirmed without DNA. CDR3 length equals 16 residues. Germline V gives CDR1 DFQATT, CDR2 SNEGSKA (reference sequence). CDR3 protein: CSARRTPGQRYNEQFF.

This sequence joins TRBV7-2 and TRBJ2-7; TCRdb's assignment of TRBD2 cannot be checked, as there is no DNA. CDR1 is SGHTA and CDR2 is FQGNSA in the germline V gene. CDR3 length equals 15 residues. This chain's CDR3 is CASSLIGLAGHEQYF.

The CDR3 region is CASSLHQDSSYEQYF. The V gene is TRBV5-1, the J gene TRBJ2-7. Germline CDR1 reads SGHRS; CDR2 reads YFSETQ. CDR3 size: 15 residues.

The chain is built from TRBV5-1 and TRBJ2-1. Germline V gene lookup returns CDR1 SGHRS and CDR2 YFSETQ. The length of the CDR3 is 13 residues. The CDR3 sequence: CASSPVFNNEQFF.

The gene calls are TRBV12-3 or TRBV12-4 and TRBJ1-2. The CDR3 sequence is 13 residues long. The CDR3 sequence: CASSPVSADGYTF.

The chain uses TRBV11-2 and TRBJ2-1; TCRdb's assignment of TRBD1 cannot be checked, as there is no DNA. This CDR3 region has 16 residues. CDR1 is SGHAT, CDR2 FQNNGV, per germline. CDR3 in amino acids: CASSLVVGGPYNEQFF.

J is TRBJ2-7 and V is TRBV6-2 or TRBV6-3; with no DNA, the TCRdb D assignment of TRBD1 cannot be verified. The CDR3 is 16 residues long. Germline-derived CDR1 and CDR2 are MNHEY and SVGEGT. The CDR3 reads CASSYPPSGQPYEQYF.

V is TRBV28 and J is TRBJ2-3; without DNA, the TCRdb call of TRBD2 cannot be checked. CDR1 and CDR2 from the germline V gene are MDHEN and SYDVKM. The CDR3 spans 18 residues. The CDR3 loop reads CASSLPLTSGSSTDTQYF.

This rearrangement joins TRBV28 to TRBJ2-2; there is no DNA to check the TCRdb D call of TRBD1. Germline assignment: CDR1 MDHEN and CDR2 SYDVKM. The CDR3 consists of 15 residues. The CDR3 here is CASSPPGQQTGELFF.

This sequence joins TRBV7-8 and TRBJ2-7; no DNA is available, so the TRBD1 call from TCRdb remains unchecked. The germline V gene encodes CDR1 SGHVS and CDR2 FQNEAQ. The length of the CDR3 is 18 residues. This CDR3 is CASSLEGRQGAAIYEQYF.

The genes are TRBV11-3 and TRBJ2-1; absent DNA, TCRdb's TRBD1 call cannot be checked. CDR1 and CDR2 (germline): SGHNT, YENEEA. The CDR3 sequence is 14 residues long. The CDR3 reads CASSGTGQWNEQFF. Looking up the rest from reference TRBV11-3 and TRBJ2-1 gives the full variable domain: EAGVVQSPRYKIIEKKQPVAFWCNPISGHNTLYWYLQNLGQGPELLIRYENEEAVDDSQLPKDRFSAERLKGVDSTLKIQPAELGDSAVYLCASSGTGQWNEQFFGPGTRLTVL.

The rearrangement links TRBV29-1 to TRBJ2-5; TCRdb lists TRBD2, though no DNA is available to test this call. Per the germline V gene, CDR1 is SQVTM and CDR2 is ANQGSEA. The CDR3 runs 14 residues. The CDR3 loop reads CSAKGGPFSETQYF.

The rearrangement uses TRBV27 and TRBJ2-3; checking the TCRdb D call of TRBD1 is not possible without DNA. This CDR3 is 14 amino acids long. Germline assignment: CDR1 MNHEY and CDR2 SMNVEV (reference sequence). Here the CDR3 reads CASSLGGITDTQYF.